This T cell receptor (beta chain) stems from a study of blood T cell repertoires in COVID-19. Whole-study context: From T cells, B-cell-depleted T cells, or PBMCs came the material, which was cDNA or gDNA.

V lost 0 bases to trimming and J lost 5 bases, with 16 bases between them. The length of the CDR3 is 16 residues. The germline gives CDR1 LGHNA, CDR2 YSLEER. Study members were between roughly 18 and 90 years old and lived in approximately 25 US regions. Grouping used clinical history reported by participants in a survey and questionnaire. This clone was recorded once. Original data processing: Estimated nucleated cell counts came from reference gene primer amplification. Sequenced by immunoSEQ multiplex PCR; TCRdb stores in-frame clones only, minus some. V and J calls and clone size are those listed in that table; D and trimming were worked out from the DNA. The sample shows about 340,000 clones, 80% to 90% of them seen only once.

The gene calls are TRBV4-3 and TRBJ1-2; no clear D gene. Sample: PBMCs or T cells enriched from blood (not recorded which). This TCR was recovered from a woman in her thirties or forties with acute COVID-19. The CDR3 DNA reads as TGCGCCAGCAGCCAAGATGAAGAGGTCGCCATATATGGCTACACCTTC. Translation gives CASSQDEEVAIYGYTF.